Following are 11 T cell receptor beta chains from one sample sequenced in a study of siplizumab effects on memory and regulatory T cells. Here immunoSEQ multiplex PCR was the method, and the copy in TCRdb shows in-frame clones only, minus some. The sample lists under 100,000 clones, 80% to 90% occurring once. Sequencing used Tregs sorted from blood. The receptors come from a human donor in good health.

This chain links TRBV5-1 with TRBJ1-5, with TRBD1 matching over 8 bases. Germline-derived CDR1 and CDR2 are SGHRS and YFSETQ. This CDR3 contains 14 residues. The ends lost 5 bases at V and 6 bases at J; junction bases unmatched: 7. The CDR3 is CASSSTGGSQPQHF. Here the CDR3 DNA reads TGCGCCAGCAGTTCTACAGGGGGATCTCAGCCCCAGCATTTT.

J is TRBJ2-7 and V is TRBV30; no firm D call. Germline CDR1 GTSNPN, CDR2 SVGIG (reference sequence). This CDR3 is built from 14 residues. V shed 1 base and J shed 2 bases, with 12 bases lying between them. This CDR3 reads CAWSEGGPTYEQYF. The CDR3 region has the DNA TGTGCCTGGAGTGAAGGTGGCCCGACCTACGAGCAGTACTTC.

This clone was recorded once. V and J are TRBV30 and TRBJ2-6; no firm D call. CDR1 is GTSNPN and CDR2 is SVGIG in the germline V gene (reference sequence). V was pared by 3 bases and J by 0 bases, with 12 bases between. The CDR3 consists of 16 residues. DNA for the CDR3: TGTGCCTGGAGATTGGGCGTGGGCTCTGGGGCCAACGTCCTGACTTTC. Translation: CAWRLGVGSGANVLTF.

V usage is TRBV10-1 and J usage is TRBJ1-4, with D hard to call. The CDR3 runs 10 residues. The V and J ends lost 3 bases and 8 bases respectively, with 1 base between them. Germline V gives CDR1 WNHNN, CDR2 SYGVQD (reference sequence). The DNA for the CDR3 is TGCGCCAGCAGTGACGAAAAACTGTTTTTT. Protein product: CASSDEKLFF.

The chain uses TRBV29-1 and TRBJ2-7; D may be TRBD1 (5 bases). Trimming stripped 3 bases from V and 6 bases from J, with 15 bases between. The CDR3 contains 13 residues. Looked up from germline, CDR1 is SQVTM and CDR2 is ANQGSEA. The CDR3 is CSVEAGFSREQYF. For the CDR3, the DNA is TGCAGCGTTGAGGCAGGGTTCTCTCGCGAGCAGTACTTC.

The chain recombines TRBV29-1 with TRBJ1-1, with a weak D call TRBD1 (5 bases). Germline V gives CDR1 SQVTM, CDR2 ANQGSEA. The V and J ends lost 3 bases and 9 bases respectively, with 17 bases between them. There are 13 residues in the CDR3. The CDR3 loop reads CSVDKSGWDKAFF. The CDR3 bases are TGCAGCGTTGATAAGTCAGGGTGGGATAAAGCTTTCTTT.

V gene TRBV21-1 combines with J gene TRBJ1-4. TRBV21-1 is assigned pseudogene status. This CDR3 region has 16 residues. The CDR3 here is CASRSRDSATNEKLFF. For the CDR3, the DNA is TGTGCCAGCAGGAGCCGGGACTCTGCAACTAATGAAAAACTGTTTTTT.

CDR3: CARRWQPGAQYF. The CDR3 DNA reads TGTGCCCGAAGGTGGCAGCCCGGGGCCCAGTACTTC. The chain is built from TRBV2 and TRBJ2-5; tentatively, D is TRBD2 (5 bases). Per germline, CDR1 SNHLY and CDR2 FYNNEI. This CDR3 region has 12 residues. Trimming removed 11 bases at V and 9 bases at J, with 19 bases between. Filled out from reference TRBV2 and TRBJ2-5, the complete variable domain reads EPEVTQTPSHQVTQMGQEVILRCVPISNHLYFYWYRQILGQKVEFLVSFYNNEISEKSEIFDDQFSVERPDGSNFTLKIRSTKLEDSAMYFCARRWQPGAQYFGPGTRLLVL.

J is TRBJ1-1 and V is TRBV7-6; TRBD1 is a possible D gene (5 bases). CDR1 and CDR2 (germline): SGHVS, FNYEAQ. V shed 0 bases and J shed 3 bases, with 11 bases lying between them. The CDR3 is 15 residues long. In DNA, the CDR3 is TGTGCCAGCAGCTTAGCGGCAGGGTGGTACACTGAAGCTTTCTTT. The encoded protein is CASSLAAGWYTEAFF.

This chain uses TRBV21-1 with TRBJ1-6. TRBV21-1 is an annotated pseudogene. There are 12 residues in the CDR3. The CDR3 DNA follows: TGTGCCAGCAGCAAAGGATCATCACCCCTCCACTTT. The encoded protein is CASSKGSSPLHF.

The chain recombines TRBV27 with TRBJ2-1; 7 bases line up with TRBD1. Trimming cost V 3 bases and J 4 bases; bases outside gene matches: 3. The CDR3 totals 14 residues. Looked up from germline, CDR1 is MNHEY and CDR2 is SMNVEV (reference sequence). The CDR3 bases are TGTGCCAGCAGTTTCGACAGGGCGTACAATGAGCAGTTCTTC. Encoded protein: CASSFDRAYNEQFF.